This T cell receptor beta chain was obtained from a study of CD8 T cells in ankylosing spondylitis. TCRdb passed the 5' RACE reads through MiXCR, listing each CDR3 protein once. Of about 130,000 distinct CDR3 sequences in the sample, more than 9.5% were seen once. This clonotype was recorded at least ten times. The TCR comes from a female donor with ankylosing spondylitis or in good health (not recorded which). The sample consisted of blood, either unsorted or a sorted T cell fraction (not recorded which).

CDR3 in DNA: TGTGCCAGCAGTCGGACAGGGAGACAAGAGACCCAGTACTTC. Protein: CASSRTGRQETQYF. The chain employs TRBV2 and TRBJ2-5, with 8 bases that match TRBD1. This CDR3 comprises 14 residues. V gave up 5 bases and J gave up 2 bases; unmatched junction bases: 4. Looked up from germline, CDR1 is SNHLY and CDR2 is FYNNEI.